This T cell receptor beta chain was identified during a study of T cell responses to AZD1222 COVID-19 vaccine. Study findings and constraints: Recipients of two AZD1222 doses showed rising Spike-specific TCR breadth and depth. A mostly white British donor set with more females was recruited, and clonal diversity was possibly underestimated. Repertoires were obtained solely post-peak T cell response.

Germline V CDR1 and CDR2: MNHEY, SMNVEV (reference sequence). This CDR3 is 15 amino acids long. V lost 3 bases and J lost 7; bases outside the gene matches: 8. Turning to this clone: Its specificity is not known.

Assay: immunoSEQ multiplex PCR; the TCRdb copy retains only in-frame clones and omits some. The sample lists some 140,000 clones; roughly nine tenths were seen once. The sequence came from an adult in good health. V and J are TRBV27 and TRBJ1-5; 8 bases line up with TRBD1. The source material was peripheral blood, sampled on day 0 of MenACWY control vaccination. As DNA, the CDR3 is TGTGCCAGCAGTTTCACCGGACAGGGTGGACAGCCCCAGCATTTT. It encodes CASSFTGQGGQPQHF.